This T cell receptor (beta chain) was identified in a study of vaccination effects on CD4 cells after COVID-19 (dated by TCRdb to between 2021 and 2022). Notes on the research overall: Each participant got two doses of an mRNA SARS-CoV-2 vaccine, either BNT162b2 or mRNA-1273. In both COVID-19 convalescent patients and infection-naive vaccine recipients, the study compared SARS-CoV-2 spike-specific CD4+ TCR repertoires from before mRNA vaccination with those from after it. Altogether, approximately 10 COVID-19 convalescent patients and several SARS-CoV-2-naive healthy vaccine recipients made up the full study. Cultures from other donors in the study were sequenced with the Oncomine TCR Beta short-read assay on an Illumina iSeq 100.

The ViraFEST assay stimulated PBMC with viral peptide pools and then used TCR sequencing to identify antigen-specific CD4+ T cell clonotypes by expansion. After around 11 days of culture, CD4+ T cells were isolated with the EasySep CD4+ T cell isolation kit. Healthy vaccine recipients had no prior SARS-CoV-2 infection, confirmed by negative nucleocapsid antibodies before and after vaccination. Each well held more than 1.5 million PBMC cultured in IMDM containing 5% human AB serum, about 10 IU/ml IL-2 and gentamicin, along with roughly 10 ug/ml peptides. On days 3 and 7, half of the culture medium was replaced with fresh IL-2-containing medium. Each peptide stimulation condition was cultured in triplicate wells unless otherwise noted. PBMC were separated from whole blood using Ficoll-Paque Plus gradient centrifugation and were then either cryopreserved at -140C or used fresh. The overlapping peptide pools covered the spike proteins of SARS-CoV-2 and of the common cold coronaviruses HCoV-NL63, HCoV-OC43 and HCoV-229E. The QIAamp micro DNA kit was used to extract genomic DNA from the cultured CD4+ T cells.

V is pared back by 5 bases and J by 6 bases, with 25 bases lying between the germline termini. For CDR1 and CDR2, the germline V gene lists SGHVS and FQNEAQ. Reading from cysteine to phenylalanine, the CDR3 counts 17 amino acids. Solely the CDR3 DNA is kept, with 51 bases framed from the first base. The protocol used for the library was the immunoSEQ multiplex PCR assay. DNA from the cultured, isolated CD4+ T cells was subjected to TCR beta CDR3 sequencing. The source study handled its data this way. The analysis removed non-productive TCR sequences, trimmed reads to the CDR3 region, and retained only CDR3s that were 7 or more amino acids long. Antigen-specific clonotypes were identified with the MANAFEST web app by comparing expansion in peptide wells against reference cultures. To count as positive, a clone had to show expansion at FDR<0.05 compared with the reference and with all other wells, an odds ratio above 5, and a frequency above 0.1% in two replicate wells. A clonotype was called cross-reactive if it was significantly expanded both in SARS-CoV-2 spike wells and in at least one common cold coronavirus spike condition. CDR3 similarity was assessed by Levenshtein distance using the stringdist R package, and unrooted trees were constructed with ape in R 3.6.1. TCRdb provides this immuneACCESS table in a form limited to in-frame rearrangements. Some clones are lacking; in checked studies, under half of them reflect an unresolved V gene, and why the rest are absent is not known. From that table come the V and J calls and clone size; the DNA was used to work out D and trimming. The sample profile shows over 55,000 clones; less than 80% of them were found once. 3% to 4% of the sample rests with the top ten.

The paper's findings and limits, for the study overall: Limitations of the study were the small number of convalescent patients and the absence of early post-infection timepoints. Both infection-induced and vaccine-induced clones contracted markedly at late post-vaccination timepoints, which is consistent with waning T cell responses. In healthy vaccine recipients, vaccine-induced clones were almost all SARS-CoV-2 mono-reactive, with only 1 of 255 being cross-reactive with common cold coronaviruses.

This clone was counted only a few times. The target of this receptor is not known. Base qualities were left out, and no much larger clone turns up one base away. This sequence originates from a human donor who received a COVID-19 vaccine. The chain uses TRBV7-8 and TRBJ1-2; no D gene can be assigned with confidence. The specimen was CD4+ T cells from PBMCs cultured with HCoV-OC43 spike peptides, collected before COVID-19 vaccination. In light of the paper, this sample's cell subset or site label describes: HCoV-OC43 spike overlapping peptide pool stimulation. The CDR3 in this case is CASSDERYRLSGDGYTF. The nucleotide sequence is given as TGTGCCAGCAGCGACGAGCGTTATCGGCTCTCCGGGGATGGCTACACCTTC.